Below, 10 T cell receptor beta chains from the same sample are listed, as sequenced in a study of cytomegalovirus exposure and HLA in healthy donors (dated by TCRdb to between 2016 and 2019). The protocol used for the library was the immunoSEQ multiplex PCR assay. The source is immuneACCESS, and TCRdb retained only in-frame sequences with V and J called. Part of the clones is not carried over; for the studies checked, unresolved V genes explain less than half of this, and the remainder is unexplained. In this sample the table shows 90,000 to 100,000 clones, roughly 92% of which occur a single time. The top ten clones comprise less than 1.5% of the sample. Sample: PBMCs. The source of these receptors is a woman aged 25 to 39 in good health and CMV-seropositive.

The rearrangement links TRBV30 to TRBJ1-5, with TRBD1 identical over 7 bases. Per the germline V gene, CDR1 is GTSNPN and CDR2 is SVGIG (reference sequence). V shed 2 bases, J shed 2 bases, and the junction held 3 bases outside the gene matches. The CDR3 sequence is 14 residues long. Written as DNA, the CDR3 is TGTGCCTGGAGTTCGGGACAGCGCAATCAGCCCCAGCATTTT. This translates into CAWSSGQRNQPQHF. Complete variable domain (other parts from reference TRBV30 and TRBJ1-5): SQTIHQWPATLVQPVGSPLSLECTVEGTSNPNLYWYRQAAGRGLQLLFYSVGIGQISSEVPQNLSASRPQDRQFILSSKKLLLSDSGFYLCAWSSGQRNQPQHFGDGTRLSIL.

The chain links TRBV18 to TRBJ2-2, with D possibly TRBD1 on 6 matching bases. The V end lost 1 base, the J end lost 3 bases, and 12 bases lay between the germline ends. Germline-derived CDR1 and CDR2 are KGHSH and LQKENI. This CDR3 has 16 amino acids. CDR3 nucleotides: TGTGCCAGCTCACCACTTGGGGACATATACACCGGGGAGCTGTTTTTT. Encoded protein: CASSPLGDIYTGELFF.

This chain connects TRBV11-2 to TRBJ2-7, with 8 bases lining up with TRBD1. This CDR3 has 15 residues. Trimming cost V 0 bases and J 2 bases; bases outside gene matches: 3. Germline V lookup: CDR1 SGHAT, CDR2 FQNNGV. The CDR3 bases are TGTGCCAGCAGCTTAGATCGGGGACAGGCCTACGAGCAGTACTTC. Residues: CASSLDRGQAYEQYF.

The chain recombines TRBV6-5 with TRBJ2-7; TRBD2 might be the D (5 bases). Looked up from germline, CDR1 is MNHEY and CDR2 is SVGAGI. The CDR3 loop spans 13 amino acids. Trimming cost V 5 bases and J 7 bases, with 15 bases left between them. CDR3 residues: CASSEAITGEQYF. The CDR3, as DNA: TGTGCCAGCAGTGAAGCTATCACGGGGGAGCAGTACTTC.

This sequence joins TRBV28 and TRBJ2-3; D unresolved. This CDR3 has 14 amino acids. Germline V gene data show CDR1 as MDHEN and CDR2 as SYDVKM. With 3 bases removed from V and 0 bases from J, the gap between germline ends came to 7 bases. The CDR3, as DNA: TGTGCCAGCAGTTTCTACAGTAGCACAGATACGCAGTATTTT. This gives the protein CASSFYSSTDTQYF.

V gene TRBV19 combines with J gene TRBJ1-1, with D uncertain. Trimming took off 3 bases at V and 1 base at J, with 6 bases between the two ends. The CDR3 totals 13 residues. Germline V gene sequence: CDR1 LNHDA, CDR2 SQIVND (reference sequence). DNA for the CDR3: TGTGCCAGTAGTATTTCCCAGAACACTGAAGCTTTCTTT. Translated, it gives CASSISQNTEAFF.

The J gene is TRBJ2-7, the V gene TRBV28; maybe TRBD2 (7 bases). The CDR3 has 16 residues. The V end lost 2 bases, the J end lost 2 bases, and 16 bases lay between the germline ends. The germline V gene encodes CDR1 MDHEN and CDR2 SYDVKM. CDR3 sequence reads: CASSLTGGGHTYEQYF. CDR3 in DNA: TGTGCCAGCAGTTTAACGGGCGGGGGACACACCTACGAGCAGTACTTC.

The V call is TRBV19, the J call TRBJ2-7, with TRBD2 matching 13 bases. The CDR3 totals 16 residues. The germline V gene encodes CDR1 LNHDA and CDR2 SQIVND (reference sequence). V dropped 4 bases and J dropped 4; count of bases not matched to a gene: 7. The CDR3 reads CASSKLAGGPGYEQYF. The CDR3 DNA sequence: TGTGCCAGTAGTAAACTAGCGGGAGGGCCGGGGTACGAGCAGTACTTC.

This clone occurred a few times. This chain uses TRBV19 with TRBJ1-4, with TRBD1 matching 8 bases. Unmatched junction bases numbered 1, after V lost 5 bases and J lost 8 bases. Germline V gene data show CDR1 as LNHDA and CDR2 as SQIVND (reference sequence). This CDR3 is 12 amino acids long. In nucleotides, the CDR3 is TGTGCCAGTAGTGACAGGGGCGAAAAACTGTTTTTT. Its translation is CASSDRGEKLFF.

CDR3 residues: CASSSSSAGRNTEAFF. As DNA, the CDR3 is TGTGCCAGTAGTAGTAGTTCAGCGGGGCGGAACACTGAAGCTTTCTTT. V is TRBV19 and J is TRBJ1-1; D might be TRBD1 (5 bases). V gave up 4 bases and J gave up 1 base, with 16 bases separating them. This CDR3 spans 16 amino acids. Germline V gives CDR1 LNHDA, CDR2 SQIVND (reference sequence).